Shown below are 29 T cell receptor beta chains from a single sample sequenced in a study of T cell repertoires in cytomegalovirus infection. TCRdb processed the reads anew with MiXCR; each CDR3 protein has one entry. Found here are some 180,000 distinct CDR3 sequences, 17% of them singletons; the top ten hold approximately 25%. The material sequenced was CD8+ T cells from PBMCs. The receptor set was obtained from a human donor in good health (CMV status not recorded). Some clones in this sample may be carry-over from other donors' samples.

This clonotype has only a few counts. The chain recombines TRBV7-9 with TRBJ1-1; D gene unclear. The CDR3 runs to 13 residues. V was pared by 1 base and J by 4 bases, with 7 bases between. The germline gives CDR1 SEHNR, CDR2 FQNEAQ (reference sequence). CDR3 nucleotide sequence: TGTGCCAGCAGCTTAGAGGGCAGCACTGAAGCTTTCTTT. Residues: CASSLEGSTEAFF.

The chain couples TRBV6-1 to TRBJ2-5; D gene uncertain. Trimming pared 5 bases from V and 3 bases from J, leaving 16 bases between. The germline gives CDR1 MNHNS, CDR2 SASEGT. The CDR3 length is 15 residues. This chain's CDR3 is CASSLIWASEETQYF. CDR3 nucleotide sequence: TGTGCCAGCAGTCTCATTTGGGCGTCTGAAGAGACCCAGTACTTC.

The chain recombines TRBV29-1 with TRBJ2-2; D perhaps matches TRBD2 (5 bases). V was clipped by 4 bases and J by 1 base, with 7 bases between them. Germline V gene lookup returns CDR1 SQVTM and CDR2 ANQGSEA. The CDR3 is 13 amino acids. CDR3 region: CSVVEGNTGELFF. The CDR3 bases are TGCAGCGTTGTTGAGGGGAACACCGGGGAGCTGTTTTTT.

This clonotype appeared a single time. The rearrangement links TRBV29-1 to TRBJ1-3; D is unclear. Between the trimmed V and J ends, which lost 2 bases and 1 base, there was a span of 6 bases. Germline values: CDR1 SQVTM, CDR2 ANQGSEA. The CDR3 covers 13 residues. CDR3 amino acids: CSVELGSGNTIYF. CDR3 in DNA: TGCAGCGTTGAACTCGGGTCTGGAAACACCATATATTTT.

This clonotype came up many times. The V call is TRBV7-9, the J call TRBJ1-1; D ambiguous. Germline V gene sequence: CDR1 SEHNR, CDR2 FQNEAQ (reference sequence). The CDR3 loop spans 12 amino acids. Trimming removed 0 bases from V and 5 bases from J, with 4 bases in between. The CDR3 loop is CASSLAGTEAFF. Written as DNA, the CDR3 is TGTGCCAGCAGCTTAGCGGGGACTGAAGCTTTCTTT. The whole variable domain, filled in from reference TRBV7-9 and TRBJ1-1, reads DTGVSQNPRHKITKRGQNVTFRCDPISEHNRLYWYRQTLGQGPEFLTYFQNEAQLEKSRLLSDRFSAERPKGSFSTLEIQRTEQGDSAMYLCASSLAGTEAFFGQGTRLTVV.

This clonotype has just a few counts. The chain joins TRBV6-5 to TRBJ2-7; D not resolved. Germline assignment: CDR1 MNHEY and CDR2 SVGAGI. The V end lost 5 bases, the J end lost 6 bases, and 14 bases lay between the germline ends. The CDR3 is 13 residues long. Here the CDR3 DNA reads TGTGCCAGCAGTGAATGGCAAGCTAGCGAGCAGTACTTC. Its translation is CASSEWQASEQYF.

The rearrangement joins TRBV7-2 to TRBJ2-2; 12 bases agree with TRBD2. CDR3 length: 15 amino acids. J gave up 3 bases and V 5 bases, and 1 base lay outside the gene matches. Germline V gene lookup returns CDR1 SGHTA and CDR2 FQGNSA. The CDR3 DNA sequence: TGTGCCAGCAGCCGACTAGCGGGGGACACCGGGGAGCTGTTTTTT. Encoded protein: CASSRLAGDTGELFF.

The CDR3 nucleotides are TGTGCCAGCAGCTTGGGACTAAATGACTACGAGCAGTACTTC. Protein sequence: CASSLGLNDYEQYF. The chain employs TRBV5-4 and TRBJ2-7; tentative D call: TRBD2 (5 bases). Trimming removed 0 bases from V and 3 bases from J, with 10 bases in between. The CDR3 is 14 residues long. CDR1 and CDR2 (germline): SGHNT, YYREEE (reference sequence).

Here the CDR3 DNA reads TGCAGCGTTGAAGAAGAGGCGGACAGGTCGTCCGAGCAGTACTTC. Protein product: CSVEEEADRSSEQYF. The chain links TRBV29-1 to TRBJ2-7, with 7 bases fitting TRBD1. After removal of 0 bases from V and 6 bases from J, the junction contained 11 bases not matched to a gene. The length of the CDR3 is 15 residues. Germline lookup yields CDR1 SQVTM and CDR2 ANQGSEA.

A few counts support this clonotype. The J gene is TRBJ2-3, the V gene TRBV27, with 8 nucleotides matching TRBD2. Germline V gene data show CDR1 as MNHEY and CDR2 as SMNVEV (reference sequence). V lost 10 bases to trimming and J lost 6 bases; unmatched junction nucleotides: 18. This CDR3 has 16 residues. This CDR3 is CATNERGHSARDTQYF. The CDR3 DNA sequence: TGTGCCACCAACGAGCGGGGGCACTCGGCCCGGGATACGCAGTATTTT.

This clonotype has just a few counts. This chain's CDR3 is CASTTGYMNTEAFF. The CDR3 coding sequence is TGTGCCAGCACGACAGGGTACATGAACACTGAAGCTTTCTTT. The chain links TRBV28 to TRBJ1-1; TRBD1 matches at 7 bases. V shed 7 bases and J 0 bases; nucleotides not matched to a gene: 5. CDR1 and CDR2 from the germline V gene are MDHEN and SYDVKM. This CDR3 has 14 residues.

This clonotype was recorded a few times. V usage is TRBV28 and J usage is TRBJ2-2, with D possibly being TRBD1 (6 bases). CDR3 length: 17 amino acids. Germline CDR1 reads MDHEN; CDR2 reads SYDVKM. Between the trimmed V and J ends, which lost 2 bases and 1 base, there was a span of 14 bases. CDR3 sequence reads: CASSLSRTAGNTGELFF. CDR3 nucleotides: TGTGCCAGCAGTTTAAGCCGGACAGCAGGGAACACCGGGGAGCTGTTTTTT.

This sequence joins TRBV7-6 and TRBJ2-1; weak D call: TRBD2 (6 bases). Germline CDR1 reads SGHVS; CDR2 reads FNYEAQ. Trimming left V 5 bases short and J 7 bases short, with 27 bases between. The CDR3 totals 18 residues. CDR3 sequence: CASSRMGGAPIHPNEQFF. The CDR3 DNA reads as TGTGCCAGCAGCCGTATGGGCGGGGCCCCCATCCATCCGAATGAGCAGTTCTTC.

This clonotype turned up a few times. This sequence joins TRBV4-1 and TRBJ2-1, with TRBD2 matching over 7 bases. CDR1 and CDR2 (germline): MGHRA, YSYEKL. V was clipped by 5 bases and J by 6 bases; unmatched bases: 1. The CDR3 is 12 amino acids. CDR3 nucleotides: TGCGCCAGCAGCTGGGGGGGCAATGAGCAGTTCTTC. This sequence encodes CASSWGGNEQFF.

The sample holds a few counts of this clonotype. The chain has TRBV19 and TRBJ2-1; TRBD1 aligns across 8 bases. The V gene end was trimmed by 7 bases and the J gene end by 1 base; junction bases not matched to a gene: 3. The CDR3 runs 14 residues. The germline gives CDR1 LNHDA, CDR2 SQIVND (reference sequence). CDR3 bases: TGTGCCAGTATTGGGGACAGGTCCTACAATGAGCAGTTCTTC. Encoded protein: CASIGDRSYNEQFF.

V gene TRBV7-2 combines with J gene TRBJ2-7, with D maybe TRBD1 (6 bases). Deletions cut 5 bases from V and 5 bases from J, with 22 bases between. This CDR3 is 16 amino acids long. Germline loops: CDR1 SGHTA, CDR2 FQGNSA. Written as DNA, the CDR3 is TGTGCCAGCAGCCCTCGATGGGACAAGGAATTAAACGAGCAGTACTTC. Translated, it gives CASSPRWDKELNEQYF.

This clonotype came up a few times. The V and J genes are TRBV4-3 and TRBJ1-2; D ambiguous. This CDR3 region has 17 residues. V lost 0 bases to trimming and J lost 1 base, with 15 bases between them. The germline CDR1 and CDR2 sequences are LGHNA and YSLEER. CDR3 amino acids: CASSQDRASPRNYGYTF. The CDR3 bases are TGCGCCAGCAGCCAAGATAGGGCTAGCCCCCGTAACTATGGCTACACCTTC.

This clonotype came up a few times. V gene TRBV6-1 combines with J gene TRBJ2-1; TRBD2 aligns across 10 bases. The CDR3 extends over 17 amino acids. CDR1 is MNHNS and CDR2 is SASEGT in the germline V gene. V dropped 3 bases and J dropped 3; count of bases not matched to a gene: 8. CDR3 in DNA: TGTGCCAGCAGTGAGCTTCTAGCGGGGGCCCTCTACAATGAGCAGTTCTTC. This codes for CASSELLAGALYNEQFF.

This clonotype showed up just a few times. The rearrangement joins TRBV20-1 to TRBJ2-7, with 9 bases fitting TRBD1. The CDR3 sequence is 14 residues long. The J segment lost 2 bases and the V segment lost 6 bases, leaving 8 bases of the junction unmatched. CDR1 and CDR2 from the germline V gene are DFQATT and SNEGSKA (reference sequence). CDR3 sequence: CSAFGQGIAYEQYF. The DNA of the CDR3 is TGCAGTGCCTTCGGACAGGGGATCGCCTACGAGCAGTACTTC.

The chain uses TRBV5-6 and TRBJ2-6; no clear D gene. Germline V CDR1 and CDR2: SGHDT, YYEEEE. V was cut by 6 bases and J by 4 bases, with 14 bases left in between. The CDR3 runs 15 residues. CDR3 nucleotide sequence: TGTGCCAGCACCCAAGCCTTATGGGGGGCCAACGTCCTGACTTTC. It yields the protein CASTQALWGANVLTF. The whole variable domain, filled in from reference TRBV5-6 and TRBJ2-6, reads DAGVTQSPTHLIKTRGQQVTLRCSPKSGHDTVSWYQQALGQGPQFIFQYYEEEERQRGNFPDRFSGHQFPNYSSELNVNALLLGDSALYLCASTQALWGANVLTFGAGSRLTVL.

This clonotype was found a few times. V and J are TRBV6-6 and TRBJ2-5, with no clear D. Trimming pared 9 bases from V and 7 bases from J, leaving 18 bases between. The CDR3 is 13 residues long. Germline assignment: CDR1 MNHNY and CDR2 SVGAGI (reference sequence). The CDR3 sequence is CASDNYPVPTQYF. DNA of the CDR3: TGTGCCAGTGACAACTACCCCGTCCCGACCCAGTACTTC.

This clonotype has just a few counts. This chain uses TRBV10-3 with TRBJ1-5, with D possibly being TRBD1 (6 bases). CDR1 ENHRY and CDR2 SYGVKD come from the germline V gene. The V gene lost 2 bases and the J gene lost 2 bases, with 19 bases spanning the gap. The CDR3 totals 18 residues. The DNA for the CDR3 is TGTGCCATCAGTGAGACAGGGAGTGCGGTTCCAGGCAATCAGCCCCAGCATTTT. Its protein is CAISETGSAVPGNQPQHF.

The J gene is TRBJ2-1, the V gene TRBV7-6, with a tentative D call TRBD2 (5 bases). This CDR3 is 13 amino acids long. Trimming left V 5 bases short and J 6 bases short, with 11 bases between. The germline gives CDR1 SGHVS, CDR2 FNYEAQ. DNA of the CDR3: TGTGCCAGCAGCCCAGGAGGTCTCAATGAGCAGTTCTTC. Amino acid sequence: CASSPGGLNEQFF. Full variable domain (outside the CDR3, taken from reference TRBV7-6 and TRBJ2-1): GAGVSQSPRYKVTKRGQDVALRCDPISGHVSLYWYRQALGQGPEFLTYFNYEAQQDKSGLPNDRFSAERPEGSISTLTIQRTEQRDSAMYRCASSPGGLNEQFFGPGTRLTVL.

The chain recombines TRBV7-9 with TRBJ2-1; D uncertain. V was clipped by 5 bases and J by 0 bases, with 11 bases between them. This CDR3 is built from 15 residues. Germline lookup yields CDR1 SEHNR and CDR2 FQNEAQ (reference sequence). The CDR3 here is CASSHEDTSYNEQFF. For the CDR3, the DNA is TGTGCCAGCAGCCACGAAGACACCTCCTACAATGAGCAGTTCTTC.

This clonotype was counted ten times or more. The chain uses TRBV12-3 or TRBV12-4 and TRBJ2-1; TRBD2 agrees at 10 bases. The V gene end was trimmed by 6 bases and the J gene end by 2 bases; junction bases not matched to a gene: 4. The CDR3 has 15 residues. CDR3: CASRLAGYTYNEQFF. The CDR3 DNA reads TGTGCCAGCAGACTAGCGGGGTATACCTACAATGAGCAGTTCTTC.

This rearrangement joins TRBV28 to TRBJ2-5; TRBD1 aligns across 7 bases. The CDR3 loop spans 16 amino acids. The germline V gene encodes CDR1 MDHEN and CDR2 SYDVKM. The ends lost 1 base at V and 2 bases at J; junction bases unmatched: 7. The CDR3 loop is CASSLFVGTAQETQYF. The CDR3 nucleotides are TGTGCCAGCAGTTTATTCGTGGGGACAGCACAAGAGACCCAGTACTTC.

This clonotype came up a few times. At one of its ends the junction is not consistent with the germline gene, which may arise from a read error. The CDR3 is CSSSPSGGANQPQHF. The CDR3 nucleotides are TGCAGCAGCAGCCCTAGTGGGGGGGCCAATCAGCCCCAGCATTTT. The V gene is TRBV6-5, the J gene TRBJ1-5, with a possible D match to TRBD1 (6 bases). The CDR3 has 15 amino acids. Germline CDR1 reads MNHEY; CDR2 reads SVGAGI.

V and J are TRBV7-8 and TRBJ2-2; 13 bases are a match to TRBD2. Germline V gene lookup returns CDR1 SGHVS and CDR2 FQNEAQ. The CDR3 sequence is 18 residues long. V trimming: 4 bases; J trimming: 4 bases; junction bases outside the gene matches: 9. In nucleotides, the CDR3 is TGTGCCAGCAGCTACGGCCCGGGACTAGCGGGGCTCACCGGGGAGCTGTTTTTT. Amino acids: CASSYGPGLAGLTGELFF.

The rearrangement uses TRBV7-6 and TRBJ2-7, with TRBD2 identical over 15 bases. The CDR3 covers 16 residues. The J segment lost 5 bases and the V segment lost 4 bases, leaving 6 bases of the junction unmatched. Germline V gene lookup returns CDR1 SGHVS and CDR2 FNYEAQ. CDR3 amino acids: CASSSGLAGGPHEQYF. CDR3 nucleotide sequence: TGTGCCAGCAGCTCCGGACTAGCGGGGGGGCCCCACGAGCAGTACTTC.